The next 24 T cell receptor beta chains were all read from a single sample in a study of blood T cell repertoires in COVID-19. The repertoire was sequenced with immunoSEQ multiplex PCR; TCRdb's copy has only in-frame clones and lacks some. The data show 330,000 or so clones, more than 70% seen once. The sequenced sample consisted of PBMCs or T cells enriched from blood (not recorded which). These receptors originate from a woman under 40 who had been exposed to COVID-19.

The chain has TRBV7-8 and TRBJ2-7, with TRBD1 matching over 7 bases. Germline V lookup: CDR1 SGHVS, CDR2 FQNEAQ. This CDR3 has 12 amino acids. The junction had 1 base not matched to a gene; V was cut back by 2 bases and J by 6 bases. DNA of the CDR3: TGTGCCAGCAGCTTAAGGGACAGCGAGCAGTACTTC. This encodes CASSLRDSEQYF. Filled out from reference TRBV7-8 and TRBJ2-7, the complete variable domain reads GAGVSQSPRYKVAKRGQDVALRCDPISGHVSLFWYQQALGQGPEFLTYFQNEAQLDKSGLPSDRFFAERPEGSVSTLKIQRTQQEDSAVYLCASSLRDSEQYFGPGTRLTVT.

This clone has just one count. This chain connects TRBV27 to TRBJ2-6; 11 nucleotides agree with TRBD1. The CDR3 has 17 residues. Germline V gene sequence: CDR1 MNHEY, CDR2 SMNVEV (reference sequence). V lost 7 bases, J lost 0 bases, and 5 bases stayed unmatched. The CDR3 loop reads CASTPGTGGSGANVLTF. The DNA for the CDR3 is TGTGCCAGCACCCCCGGGACAGGGGGCTCTGGGGCCAACGTCCTGACTTTC.

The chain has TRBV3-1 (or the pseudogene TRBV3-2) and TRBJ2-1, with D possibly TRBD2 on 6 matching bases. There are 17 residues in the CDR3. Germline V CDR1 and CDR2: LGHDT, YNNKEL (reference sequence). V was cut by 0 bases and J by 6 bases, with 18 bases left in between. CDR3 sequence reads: CASSQDFRRAEFNEQFF. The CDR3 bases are TGTGCCAGCAGCCAAGATTTCAGGAGGGCCGAATTCAATGAGCAGTTCTTC.

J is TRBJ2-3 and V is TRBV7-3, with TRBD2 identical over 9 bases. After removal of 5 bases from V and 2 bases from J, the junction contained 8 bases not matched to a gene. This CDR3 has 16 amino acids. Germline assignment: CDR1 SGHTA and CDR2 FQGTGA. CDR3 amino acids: CASSPLAGAVTDTQYF. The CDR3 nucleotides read TGTGCCAGCAGCCCGTTAGCGGGAGCGGTCACAGATACGCAGTATTTT.

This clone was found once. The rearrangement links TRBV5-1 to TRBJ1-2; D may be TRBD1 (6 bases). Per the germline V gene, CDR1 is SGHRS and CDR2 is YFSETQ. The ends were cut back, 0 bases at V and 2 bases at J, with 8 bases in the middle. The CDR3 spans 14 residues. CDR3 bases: TGCGCCAGCAGCTTGGATGGGGGCAACTATGGCTACACCTTC. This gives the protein CASSLDGGNYGYTF.

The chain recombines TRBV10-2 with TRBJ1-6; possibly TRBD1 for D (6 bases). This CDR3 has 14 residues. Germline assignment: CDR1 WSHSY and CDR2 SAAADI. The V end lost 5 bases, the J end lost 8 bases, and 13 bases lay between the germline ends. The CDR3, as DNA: TGCGCCAGCAGTCCTACAGGGATGGATTCACCCCTCCACTTT. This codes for CASSPTGMDSPLHF.

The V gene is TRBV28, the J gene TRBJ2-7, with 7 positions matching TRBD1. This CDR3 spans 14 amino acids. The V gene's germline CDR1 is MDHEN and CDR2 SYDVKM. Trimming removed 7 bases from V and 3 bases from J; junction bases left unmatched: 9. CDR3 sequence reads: CASNYPGQNYEQYF. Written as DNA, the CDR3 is TGTGCCAGCAATTACCCGGGACAGAACTACGAGCAGTACTTC.

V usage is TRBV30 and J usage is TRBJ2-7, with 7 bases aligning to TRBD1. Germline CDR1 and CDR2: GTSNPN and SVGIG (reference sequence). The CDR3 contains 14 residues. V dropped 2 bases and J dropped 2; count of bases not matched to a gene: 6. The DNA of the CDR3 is TGTGCCTGGAGTCCGACAGGGCAAGCCTACGAGCAGTACTTC. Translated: CAWSPTGQAYEQYF. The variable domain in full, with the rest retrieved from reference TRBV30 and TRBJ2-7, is SQTIHQWPATLVQPVGSPLSLECTVEGTSNPNLYWYRQAAGRGLQLLFYSVGIGQISSEVPQNLSASRPQDRQFILSSKKLLLSDSGFYLCAWSPTGQAYEQYFGPGTRLTVT.

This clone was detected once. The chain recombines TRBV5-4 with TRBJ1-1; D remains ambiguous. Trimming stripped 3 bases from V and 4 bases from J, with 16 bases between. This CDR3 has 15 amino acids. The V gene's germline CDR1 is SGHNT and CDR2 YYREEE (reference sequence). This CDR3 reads CASSSQRAIGTEAFF. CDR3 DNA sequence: TGTGCCAGCAGCTCCCAGAGGGCGATTGGCACTGAAGCTTTCTTT.

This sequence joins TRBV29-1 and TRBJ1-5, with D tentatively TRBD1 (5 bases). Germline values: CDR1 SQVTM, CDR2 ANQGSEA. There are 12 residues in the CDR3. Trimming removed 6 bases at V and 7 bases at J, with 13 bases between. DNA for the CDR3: TGCAGCGTCACAGGAGATGGGCAGCCCCAGCATTTT. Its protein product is CSVTGDGQPQHF.

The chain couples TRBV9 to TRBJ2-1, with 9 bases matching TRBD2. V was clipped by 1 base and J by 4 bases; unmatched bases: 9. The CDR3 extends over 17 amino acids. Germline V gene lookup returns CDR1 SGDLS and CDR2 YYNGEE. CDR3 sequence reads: CASSVTGGAGGYNEQFF. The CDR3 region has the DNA TGTGCCAGCAGCGTAACCGGCGGAGCGGGAGGTTACAATGAGCAGTTCTTC.

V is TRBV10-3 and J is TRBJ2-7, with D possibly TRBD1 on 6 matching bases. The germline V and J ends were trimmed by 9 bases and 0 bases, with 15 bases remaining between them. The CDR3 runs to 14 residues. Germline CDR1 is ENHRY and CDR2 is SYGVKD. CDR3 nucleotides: TGTGCCATTGATCCTACAGGGAGCTCCTACGAGCAGTACTTC. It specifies CAIDPTGSSYEQYF.

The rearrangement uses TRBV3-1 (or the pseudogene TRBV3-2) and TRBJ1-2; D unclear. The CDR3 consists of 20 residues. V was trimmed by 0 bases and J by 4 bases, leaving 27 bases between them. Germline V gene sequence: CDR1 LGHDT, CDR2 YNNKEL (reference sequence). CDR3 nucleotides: TGTGCCAGCAGCCAAGAAGACCTTACAGAGGGTAAGGCCCAACTCTATGGCTACACCTTC. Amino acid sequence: CASSQEDLTEGKAQLYGYTF.

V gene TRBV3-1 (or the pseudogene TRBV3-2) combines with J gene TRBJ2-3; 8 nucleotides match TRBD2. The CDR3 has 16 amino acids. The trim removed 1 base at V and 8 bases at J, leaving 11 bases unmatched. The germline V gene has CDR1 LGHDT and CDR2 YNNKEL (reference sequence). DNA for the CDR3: TGTGCCAGCAGCCAAGGCCTAAGCGGGAGTGGAGGTACGCAGTATTTT. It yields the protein CASSQGLSGSGGTQYF.

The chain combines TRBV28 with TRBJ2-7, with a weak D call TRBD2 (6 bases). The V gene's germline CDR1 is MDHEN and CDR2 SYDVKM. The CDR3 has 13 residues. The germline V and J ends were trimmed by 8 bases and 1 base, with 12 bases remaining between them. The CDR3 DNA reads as TGTGCCAGCCTTTTGAGCGGGTCCTACGAGCAGTACTTC. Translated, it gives CASLLSGSYEQYF. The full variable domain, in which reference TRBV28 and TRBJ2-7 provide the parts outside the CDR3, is DVKVTQSSRYLVKRTGEKVFLECVQDMDHENMFWYRQDPGLGLRLIYFSYDVKMKEKGDIPEGYSVSREKKERFSLILESASTNQTSMYLCASLLSGSYEQYFGPGTRLTVT.

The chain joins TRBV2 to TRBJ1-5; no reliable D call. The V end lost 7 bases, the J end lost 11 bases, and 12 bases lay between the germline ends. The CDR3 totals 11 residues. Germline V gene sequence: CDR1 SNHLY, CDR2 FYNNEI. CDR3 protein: CASTSHEAQHF. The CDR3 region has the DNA TGTGCCAGCACCTCACACGAAGCCCAGCATTTT.

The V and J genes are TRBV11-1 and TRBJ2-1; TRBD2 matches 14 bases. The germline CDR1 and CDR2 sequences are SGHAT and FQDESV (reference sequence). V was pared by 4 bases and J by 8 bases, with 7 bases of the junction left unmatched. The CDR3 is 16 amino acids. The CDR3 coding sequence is TGTGCCAGCAGCTCCGGGACTAGCGGGAGAGGCGATGAGCAGTTCTTC. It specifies CASSSGTSGRGDEQFF. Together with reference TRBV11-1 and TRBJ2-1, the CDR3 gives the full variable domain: EAEVAQSPRYKITEKSQAVAFWCDPISGHATLYWYRQILGQGPELLVQFQDESVVDDSQLPKDRFSAERLKGVDSTLKIQPAELGDSAMYLCASSSGTSGRGDEQFFGPGTRLTVL.

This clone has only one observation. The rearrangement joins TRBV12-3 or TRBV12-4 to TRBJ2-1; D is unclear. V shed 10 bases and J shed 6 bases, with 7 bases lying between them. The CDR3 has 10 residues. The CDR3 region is CATNTNEQFF. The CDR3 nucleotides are TGTGCCACCAACACCAATGAGCAGTTCTTC.

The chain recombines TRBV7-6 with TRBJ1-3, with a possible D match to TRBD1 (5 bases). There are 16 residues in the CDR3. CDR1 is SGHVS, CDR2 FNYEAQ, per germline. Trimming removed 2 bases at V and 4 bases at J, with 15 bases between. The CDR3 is CASSLTQGLGGNTIYF. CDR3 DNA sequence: TGTGCCAGCAGCTTAACCCAGGGTTTGGGCGGAAACACCATATATTTT.

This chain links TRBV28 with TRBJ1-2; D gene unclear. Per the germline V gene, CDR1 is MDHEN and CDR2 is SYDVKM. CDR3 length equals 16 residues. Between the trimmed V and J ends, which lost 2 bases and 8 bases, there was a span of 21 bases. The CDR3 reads CASSLPGRTQDGGYTF. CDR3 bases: TGTGCCAGCAGTTTACCGGGCAGGACTCAAGATGGAGGCTACACCTTC.

The CDR3 spells CASRLGGPLHF. The CDR3 DNA reads as TGTGCCAGCAGGCTTGGAGGTCCCCTCCACTTT. V usage is TRBV6-5 and J usage is TRBJ1-6; D not certain. The CDR3 is 11 residues long. Trimming cost V 6 bases and J 13 bases, with 10 bases left between them. Germline V lookup: CDR1 MNHEY, CDR2 SVGAGI.

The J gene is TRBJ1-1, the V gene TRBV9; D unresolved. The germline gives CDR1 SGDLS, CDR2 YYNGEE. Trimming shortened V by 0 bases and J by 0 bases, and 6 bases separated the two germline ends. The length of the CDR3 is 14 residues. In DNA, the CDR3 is TGTGCCAGCAGCGTAGCCCACATGAACACTGAAGCTTTCTTT. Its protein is CASSVAHMNTEAFF.

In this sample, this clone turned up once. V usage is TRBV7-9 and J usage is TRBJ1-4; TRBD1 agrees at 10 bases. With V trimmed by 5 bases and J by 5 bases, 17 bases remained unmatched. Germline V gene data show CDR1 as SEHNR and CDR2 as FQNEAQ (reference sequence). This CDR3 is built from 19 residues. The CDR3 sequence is CASSLLTGTGAGGNEKLFF. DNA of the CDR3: TGTGCCAGCAGCCTCCTAACCGGGACAGGGGCCGGGGGAAATGAAAAACTGTTTTTT.

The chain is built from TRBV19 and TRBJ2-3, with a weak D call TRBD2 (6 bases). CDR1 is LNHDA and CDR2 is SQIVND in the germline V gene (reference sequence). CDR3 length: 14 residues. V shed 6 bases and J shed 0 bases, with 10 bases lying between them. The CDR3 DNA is TGTGCCAGTAGAAGCGGGTTTAGCACAGATACGCAGTATTTT. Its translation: CASRSGFSTDTQYF.